The 4 T cell receptor beta chains below all came from one sample that was sequenced in a study of response to subunit inactivated influenza vaccine. TCRdb independently ran MiXCR on the RT-PCR reads; one entry per CDR3 protein. The sample holds 500,000 to 600,000 distinct CDR3 sequences; roughly 8.2% are singletons and the top ten take 10% to 15%. Specimen: PBMCs from blood, collected around 25 months after vaccination. Receptors were obtained from a man aged 50 to 75 who received an inactivated influenza vaccine.

This clonotype was counted only a few times. This chain links TRBV20-1 with TRBJ2-1; a weak D match, TRBD2 (6 bases). Per germline, CDR1 DFQATT and CDR2 SNEGSKA (reference sequence). The V and J ends lost 2 bases and 1 base respectively, with 21 bases between them. The CDR3 sequence is 18 residues long. The CDR3 region is CSARRSGRTGRSYNEQFF. The CDR3 DNA reads as TGCAGTGCTAGACGGAGTGGGAGGACCGGCCGTTCCTACAATGAGCAGTTCTTC.

The chain combines TRBV24-1 with TRBJ2-1, with 9 nucleotides matching TRBD1. V was pared by 9 bases and J by 0 bases, with 8 bases of the junction left unmatched. The CDR3 loop spans 16 amino acids. CDR1 and CDR2 from the germline V gene are KGHDR and SFDVKD. The CDR3 is CATADRGGLSYNEQFF. The CDR3 bases are TGTGCCACCGCGGACAGGGGCGGCCTCTCCTACAATGAGCAGTTCTTC.

The rearrangement links TRBV11-2 to TRBJ1-1; D gene unclear. The CDR3 extends over 18 amino acids. V was shortened by 1 base and J by 0 bases, with 18 bases between the two germline ends. CDR1 is SGHAT, CDR2 FQNNGV, per germline. CDR3 nucleotides: TGTGCCAGCAGCTTAGTAGGGTTTGGGCATTCCATGAACACTGAAGCTTTCTTT. As protein: CASSLVGFGHSMNTEAFF.

This clonotype was observed a few times. The chain couples TRBV6-2 or TRBV6-3 to TRBJ2-3; 7 nucleotides match TRBD2. This CDR3 region has 15 residues. After removal of 6 bases from V and 7 bases from J, the junction contained 13 bases not matched to a gene. Germline assignment: CDR1 MNHEY and CDR2 SVGEGT. CDR3 region: CASRPAGAPTNTQYF. In DNA, the CDR3 is TGTGCCAGCAGACCGGCGGGAGCCCCTACAAATACGCAGTATTTT.